This T cell receptor (beta chain) appears in the sequencing data of a study of beta chain features in type 1 diabetes. At the level of the study: The patient and healthy donor groups were comparable for age, gender and cell yields.

This clone was recorded a few times. Its matching antigen is unknown. Other DNA sequences in the same sample also yield this CDR3. Sequencing targeted expressed TCRB transcripts, as all isolated RNA had been reverse transcribed. The repertoire was sequenced with immunoSEQ multiplex PCR; TCRdb's copy has only in-frame clones and lacks some. The data contain under 300,000 clones, 11% of them singletons. Study results and caveats: In every one of the four CD4+ subsets, TCRB CDR3s were moderately but significantly shorter in Type 1 diabetes patients.

The clonotype was recovered from a man aged 30-40 years with type 1 diabetes. Sequenced: naive CD4+ T cells from blood.

The CDR3 spells CASSPGTGARETQYF. DNA for the CDR3: TGTGCCAGCAGCCCAGGGACAGGGGCAAGGGAGACCCAGTACTTC. The genes are TRBV9 and TRBJ2-5; 10 positions agree with TRBD1. CDR3 length: 15 residues. V was clipped by 4 bases and J by 5 bases; unmatched bases: 8. Germline V gene lookup returns CDR1 SGDLS and CDR2 YYNGEE.